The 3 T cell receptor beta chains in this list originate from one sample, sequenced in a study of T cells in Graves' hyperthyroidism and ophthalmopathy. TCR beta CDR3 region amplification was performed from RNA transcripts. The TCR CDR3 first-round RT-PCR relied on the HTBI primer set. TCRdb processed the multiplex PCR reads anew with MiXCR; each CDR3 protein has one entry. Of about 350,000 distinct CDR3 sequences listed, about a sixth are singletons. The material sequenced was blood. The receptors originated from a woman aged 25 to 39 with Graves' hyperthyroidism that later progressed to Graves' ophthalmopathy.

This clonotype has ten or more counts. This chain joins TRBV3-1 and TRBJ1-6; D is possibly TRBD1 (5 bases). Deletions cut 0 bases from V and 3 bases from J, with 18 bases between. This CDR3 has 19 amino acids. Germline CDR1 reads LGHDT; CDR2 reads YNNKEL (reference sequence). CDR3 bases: TGTGCCAGCAGCCAAGATCCCCCTCGGGGGATTAGCTATAATTCACCCCTCCACTTT. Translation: CASSQDPPRGISYNSPLHF. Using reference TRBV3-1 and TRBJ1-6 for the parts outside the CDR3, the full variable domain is DTAVSQTPKYLVTQMGNDKSIKCEQNLGHDTMYWYKQDSKKFLKIMFSYNNKELIINETVPNRFSPKSPDKAHLNLHINSLELGDSAVYFCASSQDPPRGISYNSPLHFGNGTRLTVT.

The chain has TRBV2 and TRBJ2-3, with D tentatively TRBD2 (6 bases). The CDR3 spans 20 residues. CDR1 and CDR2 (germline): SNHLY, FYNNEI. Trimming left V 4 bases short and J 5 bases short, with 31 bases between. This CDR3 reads CASSAPRDPSRGTPQDTQYF. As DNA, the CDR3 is TGTGCCAGCAGTGCCCCAAGAGACCCAAGCCGCGGGACTCCACAAGATACGCAGTATTTT.

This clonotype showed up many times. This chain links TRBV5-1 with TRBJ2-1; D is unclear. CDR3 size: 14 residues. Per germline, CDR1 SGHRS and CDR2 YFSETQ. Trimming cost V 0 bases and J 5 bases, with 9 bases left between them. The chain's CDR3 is CASSLVEPDNEQFF. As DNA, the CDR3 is TGCGCCAGCAGCTTGGTAGAGCCCGACAATGAGCAGTTCTTC.